This TCR beta chain comes out of a study of blood T cell repertoires in COVID-19. Turning to the study itself: Spain, Italy and the United States supplied samples that represented acute and convalescent COVID-19. PBMCs, B-cell-depleted T cells, or T cells provided the cDNA or gDNA that made up the material.

This clone was seen just once. The CDR3 contains 13 residues. V gave up 5 bases and J gave up 1 base, with 6 bases separating them. Germline CDR1 is MDHEN and CDR2 is SYDVKM. Profiling relied on immunoSEQ multiplex PCR, and the TCRdb table lists in-frame clones only, not all of them. Seen here are 400,000 or so clones, approximately 90% observed once, and the top ten hold 0.8% to 1%. The J gene is TRBJ1-3, the V gene TRBV28; D not certain. The material sequenced was peripheral blood. This sequence was found in a man between 18 and 35 years old with COVID-19, enrolled during active disease. In DNA, the CDR3 is TGTGCCAGCAGTCCCGGGTCTGGAAACACCATATATTTT. This sequence encodes CASSPGSGNTIYF.